The 20 T cell receptor beta chains listed next were all sequenced from one sample in a study of beta chain features in type 1 diabetes. Their target antigens are unknown. General study findings and limits: In every one of the four CD4+ subsets, TCRB CDR3s were moderately but significantly shorter in Type 1 diabetes patients.

Expressed TCRB transcripts were sequenced because the isolated RNA had all been reverse transcribed beforehand. Here immunoSEQ multiplex PCR was the method, and the copy in TCRdb shows in-frame clones only, minus some. The sample yields roughly 300,000 clones, roughly an eighth seen once. The sample taken for sequencing was naive CD4+ T cells from blood. These receptors all come from a young man with type 1 diabetes.

The gene calls are TRBV25-1 and TRBJ2-2, with D maybe TRBD1 (5 bases). Germline-derived CDR1 and CDR2 are MGHDK and SYGVNS. Trimming pared 0 bases from V and 4 bases from J, leaving 12 bases between. The CDR3 runs 16 residues. This chain's CDR3 is CASSEYAGYGTGELFF. CDR3 in DNA: TGTGCCAGCAGTGAATATGCAGGGTATGGCACCGGGGAGCTGTTTTTT.

This clone occurred a few times. This chain joins TRBV29-1 and TRBJ2-2, with 12 bases that match TRBD2. The V and J ends lost 3 bases and 6 bases, in that order; junction bases with no gene match: 5. In germline, CDR1 is SQVTM, CDR2 ANQGSEA. This CDR3 has 15 residues. The CDR3 DNA reads as TGCAGCGTTGAGAGACTAGCGGGAGTTGCCGGGGAGCTGTTTTTT. This codes for CSVERLAGVAGELFF.

This clone was seen a single time. The gene calls are TRBV9 and TRBJ2-7; 8 bases align to TRBD2. Germline CDR1 reads SGDLS; CDR2 reads YYNGEE. Germline trimming cut 0 bases from V and 7 bases from J; bases unmatched to any gene: 12. The CDR3 runs 16 residues. The CDR3 is CASSVDPSPGGREQYF. Written as DNA, the CDR3 is TGTGCCAGCAGCGTAGACCCAAGCCCGGGAGGGCGAGAGCAGTACTTC.

The chain links TRBV19 to TRBJ2-1; D is possibly TRBD1 (6 bases). V dropped 5 bases and J dropped 4 bases, with 15 bases sitting between them. CDR1 and CDR2 from the germline V gene are LNHDA and SQIVND (reference sequence). The CDR3 spans 15 residues. The CDR3 spells CASSPPPGQYNEQFF. CDR3 bases: TGTGCCAGTAGTCCCCCTCCTGGACAGTACAATGAGCAGTTCTTC.

This clone has more than one count but fewer than ten. This chain connects TRBV6-1 to TRBJ1-5; D not certain. The germline V and J ends were trimmed by 5 bases and 3 bases, with 8 bases remaining between them. The CDR3 totals 13 residues. Germline CDR1 and CDR2: MNHNS and SASEGT. CDR3 in DNA: TGTGCCAGCAGTACGGAGATCAATCAGCCCCAGCATTTT. Encoded protein: CASSTEINQPQHF.

A few counts support this clone. This sequence joins TRBV5-1 and TRBJ2-1; 12 positions match TRBD2. V gave up 4 bases and J gave up 1 base; unmatched junction bases: 9. The germline V gene has CDR1 SGHRS and CDR2 YFSETQ. The CDR3 is 18 amino acids. The CDR3 coding sequence is TGCGCCAGCAGCGTCGGGACTAGCGGGCGCCGTTCCTACAATGAGCAGTTCTTC. It is translated as CASSVGTSGRRSYNEQFF.

This clone came up a few times. The J gene is TRBJ1-2, the V gene TRBV28; 7 bases map to TRBD1. V shed 2 bases, J shed 8 bases, and the junction held 11 bases outside the gene matches. This CDR3 has 15 amino acids. Germline lookup yields CDR1 MDHEN and CDR2 SYDVKM. The chain's CDR3 is CASSLNDRARSGYTF. CDR3 bases: TGTGCCAGCAGTTTAAATGACAGGGCACGGAGCGGCTACACCTTC.

V is TRBV15 and J is TRBJ2-7, with D uncertain. CDR1 and CDR2 from the germline V gene are LNHNV and YYDKDF (reference sequence). This CDR3 has 14 residues. V was trimmed by 2 bases and J by 1 base, leaving 9 bases between them. CDR3 sequence reads: CATSRYQRSYEQYF. As DNA, the CDR3 is TGTGCCACCAGCAGATATCAGAGGTCCTACGAGCAGTACTTC.

J is TRBJ1-2 and V is TRBV19; D not resolved. V was trimmed by 8 bases and J by 3 bases, leaving 7 bases between them. Germline V gene sequence: CDR1 LNHDA, CDR2 SQIVND (reference sequence). The CDR3 runs to 11 residues. CDR3 amino acids: CASLEYYGYTF. The CDR3 bases are TGTGCCAGTCTAGAATACTATGGCTACACCTTC.

The CDR3, as DNA: TGTGCCATCAGTGCGGACAGCAACTATGGCTACACCTTC. Protein sequence: CAISADSNYGYTF. This chain uses TRBV10-3 with TRBJ1-2, with D possibly TRBD1 on 6 matching bases. The CDR3 spans 13 residues. CDR1 and CDR2 from the germline V gene are ENHRY and SYGVKD. V was trimmed by 4 bases and J by 2 bases, leaving 8 bases between them.

In this sample, this clone turned up a few times. The chain links TRBV18 to TRBJ2-6; 7 nucleotides agree with TRBD2. Germline-derived CDR1 and CDR2 are KGHSH and LQKENI. The V and J ends lost 6 bases and 1 base, in that order; junction bases with no gene match: 12. This CDR3 has 18 residues. Here the CDR3 reads CASSPRSGTQSGANVLTF. CDR3 in DNA: TGTGCCAGCTCCCCTCGGAGCGGGACCCAATCTGGGGCCAACGTCCTGACTTTC.

This clone was counted only a few times. The V call is TRBV5-1, the J call TRBJ2-5, with TRBD2 matching 8 bases. CDR3 size: 16 residues. V gave up 1 base and J gave up 2 bases; unmatched junction bases: 7. Germline values: CDR1 SGHRS, CDR2 YFSETQ. In DNA, the CDR3 is TGCGCCAGCAGCTTGTTGGTTAGCGGGGCTCAAGAGACCCAGTACTTC. As protein: CASSLLVSGAQETQYF. Looking up the rest from reference TRBV5-1 and TRBJ2-5 gives the full variable domain: KAGVTQTPRYLIKTRGQQVTLSCSPISGHRSVSWYQQTPGQGLQFLFEYFSETQRNKGNFPGRFSGRQFSNSRSEMNVSTLELGDSALYLCASSLLVSGAQETQYFGPGTRLLVL.

This rearrangement joins TRBV9 to TRBJ2-3; 12 bases are shared with TRBD2. V shed 3 bases and J 3 bases; nucleotides not matched to a gene: 8. CDR1 and CDR2 from the germline V gene are SGDLS and YYNGEE. CDR3 length: 17 residues. The CDR3 nucleotides are TGTGCCAGCAGCGCCCAAAAGACTAGCGGGAGTACAGATACGCAGTATTTT. Translated, it gives CASSAQKTSGSTDTQYF. The whole variable domain, remainder taken from reference TRBV9 and TRBJ2-3, is DSGVTQTPKHLITATGQRVTLRCSPRSGDLSVYWYQQSLDQGLQFLIQYYNGEERAKGNILERFSAQQFPDLHSELNLSSLELGDSALYFCASSAQKTSGSTDTQYFGPGTRLTVL.

The CDR3 sequence is CASSPRAGPYEQYF. CDR3 DNA: TGTGCCAGCAGTCCCCGGGCGGGGCCCTACGAGCAGTACTTC. This chain connects TRBV28 to TRBJ2-7; possible D gene TRBD2, 6 bases. Germline V gene data show CDR1 as MDHEN and CDR2 as SYDVKM. Trimming shortened V by 5 bases and J by 2 bases, and 13 bases separated the two germline ends. The CDR3 is 14 residues long.

This clone was seen only a few times. V gene TRBV29-1 combines with J gene TRBJ2-7, with 12 nucleotides matching TRBD2. This CDR3 has 12 residues. Trimming at V came to 5 bases and at J to 5 bases, leaving 1 base not matched to a gene. Germline V gene data show CDR1 as SQVTM and CDR2 as ANQGSEA. The CDR3 bases are TGCAGCGTTCGACTAGCGGGAGACGAGCAGTACTTC. Amino acid sequence: CSVRLAGDEQYF.

The chain is built from TRBV5-1 and TRBJ2-1, with no clear D. Germline values: CDR1 SGHRS, CDR2 YFSETQ. The CDR3 contains 15 residues. V was shortened by 0 bases and J by 3 bases, with 10 bases between the two germline ends. DNA of the CDR3: TGCGCCAGCAGCTTGGTTGCGGAGATCTACAATGAGCAGTTCTTC. Residues: CASSLVAEIYNEQFF.

This clone was observed a handful of times. This CDR3 is also generated by other DNA sequences in the sample. V gene TRBV9 combines with J gene TRBJ2-5; D unresolved. The V and J ends lost 1 base and 2 bases respectively, with 6 bases between them. Per germline, CDR1 SGDLS and CDR2 YYNGEE. This CDR3 is 13 amino acids long. CDR3 nucleotide sequence: TGTGCCAGCAGCGTATTTCCTCAAGAGACCCAGTACTTC. Residues: CASSVFPQETQYF.

The CDR3 nucleotides read TGTGCCAGCAGTTCCTACAGGGGCTATGGCTACACCTTC. This translates into CASSSYRGYGYTF. V usage is TRBV6-5 and J usage is TRBJ1-2; 7 bases align to TRBD1. The V gene end was trimmed by 4 bases and the J gene end by 4 bases; junction bases not matched to a gene: 3. Germline CDR1 reads MNHEY; CDR2 reads SVGAGI. CDR3 length equals 13 residues.

The rearrangement uses TRBV29-1 and TRBJ1-2; maybe TRBD1 (6 bases). The CDR3 covers 14 residues. CDR1 SQVTM and CDR2 ANQGSEA come from the germline V gene. Between the trimmed V and J ends, which lost 7 bases and 4 bases, there was a span of 19 bases. DNA for the CDR3: TGCAGCGCCGTAAGGGGGACATCCCCCTATGGCTACACCTTC. Amino acid sequence: CSAVRGTSPYGYTF.

This clone came up a few times. Written as DNA, the CDR3 is TGTGCCAGCAGTTACTCGAGTCCGCTGAACTATGGCTACACCTTC. The encoded protein is CASSYSSPLNYGYTF. The V call is TRBV6-5, the J call TRBJ1-2; D remains ambiguous. The CDR3 contains 15 residues. V was trimmed by 0 bases and J by 2 bases, leaving 10 bases between them. The germline gives CDR1 MNHEY, CDR2 SVGAGI.